The entry below describes one TCR beta chain. Its antigen is not identified. The data belong to a study of beta chain features in type 1 diabetes. Whole-study context: Regarding age, gender and cell yields, patients proved similar to healthy donors.

The study's findings and limits: A pattern of fewer insertions and more deletions at VDJ junctions was seen in type 1 diabetes patients. Any role of HLA type in TCRB rearrangement remained unresolved here. Moderate but significant shortening of TCRB CDR3s was recorded in all four CD4+ subsets from Type 1 diabetes patients.

As every portion of the isolated RNA was reverse transcribed, the sequencing read expressed TCRB transcripts. Libraries were prepared by immunoSEQ multiplex PCR; TCRdb keeps only in-frame clonotypes and omits some of them. The data hold roughly 500,000 clones, with approximately 31% observed a single time. The sequenced sample consisted of naive CD4+ T cells from blood. The receptor was derived from a man aged 18-30 years in good health.

CDR3 amino acids: CAWGPGLLTDTQYF. The CDR3 coding sequence is TGTGCCTGGGGTCCGGGACTACTCACAGATACGCAGTATTTT. The chain combines TRBV30 with TRBJ2-3; the match to TRBD2 covers 7 bases. There are 14 residues in the CDR3. V gave up 5 bases and J gave up 2 bases; unmatched junction bases: 7. The germline V gene encodes CDR1 GTSNPN and CDR2 SVGIG (reference sequence).